These 8 T cell receptor beta chains came from one sample sequenced in a study of OX40 agonist ivuxolimab in advanced cancers. Profiled with immunoSEQ multiplex PCR; TCRdb holds only in-frame clones, not every one. The sample holds about 50,000 clones, 80% seen once. Here the sequenced sample was CD4+ or CD8+ T cells sorted from blood, taken in a trial of the OX40 agonist ivuxolimab. These receptor sequences come from an adult with an advanced solid tumor such as melanoma, head and neck, liver or kidney cancer.

This clone was picked up a small number of times. The genes are TRBV2 and TRBJ2-2; D is perhaps TRBD1 (6 bases). The CDR3 is 14 residues long. The V gene's germline CDR1 is SNHLY and CDR2 FYNNEI. Trimming removed 4 bases from V and 4 bases from J, with 10 bases in between. The CDR3, as DNA: TGTGCCAGCAGTGTACAGGGTGGCACCGGGGAGCTGTTTTTT. It encodes CASSVQGGTGELFF.

V gene TRBV2 combines with J gene TRBJ1-1; D is ambiguous. The CDR3 spans 13 residues. Germline V gene sequence: CDR1 SNHLY, CDR2 FYNNEI. V lost 7 bases, J lost 0 bases, and 9 bases lay in between. CDR3 DNA sequence: TGTGCCAGCATGGCAGACATGAACACTGAAGCTTTCTTT. Protein: CASMADMNTEAFF.

This clone was counted a few times. The chain employs TRBV27 and TRBJ1-1, with D tentatively TRBD1 (5 bases). The germline gives CDR1 MNHEY, CDR2 SMNVEV (reference sequence). There are 15 residues in the CDR3. Trimming shortened V by 5 bases and J by 5 bases, and 18 bases separated the two germline ends. Here the CDR3 reads CASSLQRGVVTEAFF. The CDR3 DNA reads as TGTGCCAGCAGTCTCCAGAGGGGAGTGGTTACTGAAGCTTTCTTT.

V gene TRBV4-3 combines with J gene TRBJ2-5; D ambiguous. The germline V gene encodes CDR1 LGHNA and CDR2 YSLEER. Deletions cut 5 bases from V and 5 bases from J, with 9 bases between. This CDR3 has 12 amino acids. The CDR3 loop reads CASSFIGETQYF. CDR3 sequence (DNA): TGCGCCAGCAGCTTTATAGGGGAGACCCAGTACTTC.

This chain joins TRBV11-2 and TRBJ2-7; no firm D call. This CDR3 has 12 amino acids. Deletions cut 2 bases from V and 5 bases from J, with 7 bases between. In germline, CDR1 is SGHAT, CDR2 FQNNGV. The CDR3: CASSLNSHEQYF. Here the CDR3 DNA reads TGTGCCAGCAGCTTAAATTCCCACGAGCAGTACTTC.

This clone is medium-sized by share. The chain uses TRBV11-2 and TRBJ2-7; TRBD1 matches 9 bases. CDR1 SGHAT and CDR2 FQNNGV come from the germline V gene. The V and J ends lost 5 bases and 3 bases, in that order; junction bases with no gene match: 11. The CDR3 totals 16 residues. CDR3 loop: CASSPLLDRGVYEQYF. CDR3 DNA: TGTGCCAGCAGCCCTTTGCTGGACAGGGGTGTCTACGAGCAGTACTTC.

The chain has TRBV18 and TRBJ1-4; tentative D call: TRBD1 (5 bases). Trimming stripped 6 bases from V and 3 bases from J, with 8 bases between. From germline, CDR1 is KGHSH and CDR2 LQKENI. The CDR3 is 13 residues long. CDR3 DNA: TGTGCCAGCTCGGAAGGGGCTAATGAAAAACTGTTTTTT. Its translation: CASSEGANEKLFF.

CDR3 in amino acids: CASSPRTVKETQYF. For the CDR3, the DNA is TGTGCCAGCAGCCCGAGGACAGTGAAAGAGACCCAGTACTTC. The gene calls are TRBV7-8 and TRBJ2-5; weak D call: TRBD1 (6 bases). The V end lost 5 bases, the J end lost 3 bases, and 13 bases lay between the germline ends. The germline V gene has CDR1 SGHVS and CDR2 FQNEAQ. The CDR3 contains 14 residues.